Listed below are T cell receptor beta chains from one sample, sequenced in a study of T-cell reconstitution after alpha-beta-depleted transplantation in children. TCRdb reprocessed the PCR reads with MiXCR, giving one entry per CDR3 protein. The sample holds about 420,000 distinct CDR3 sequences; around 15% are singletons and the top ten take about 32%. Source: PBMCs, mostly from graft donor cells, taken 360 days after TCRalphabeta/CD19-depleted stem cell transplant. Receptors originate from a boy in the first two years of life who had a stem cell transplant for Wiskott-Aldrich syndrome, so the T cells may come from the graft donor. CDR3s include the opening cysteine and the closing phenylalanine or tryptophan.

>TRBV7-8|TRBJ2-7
CASSKGTGMGDYEQYF
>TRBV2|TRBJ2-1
CASIYHRDWGEQFF
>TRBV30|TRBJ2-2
CAWSKRTSGESSRDTGELFF
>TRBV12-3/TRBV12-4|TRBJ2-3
CASRLIAGIVKDTQYF
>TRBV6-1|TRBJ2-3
CASSEPGGGTQYF
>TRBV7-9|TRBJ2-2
CASSHLEGPENTGELFF
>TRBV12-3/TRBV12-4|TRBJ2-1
CATTSGRRSGEQFF
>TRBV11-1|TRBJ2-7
CASSPSNLVAGARYEQYF
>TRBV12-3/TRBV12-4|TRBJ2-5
CASCPLDRAYQETQYF
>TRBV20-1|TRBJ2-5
CSARDRTERYQETQYF
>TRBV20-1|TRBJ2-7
CSARAGGPYEQYF
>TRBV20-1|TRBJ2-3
CSASRTKQVDTQYF
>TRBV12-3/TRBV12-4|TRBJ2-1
CASTPGSALNEQFF
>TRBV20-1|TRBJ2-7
CSAFITTTGNEQYF
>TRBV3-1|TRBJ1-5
CASSQDLGQPQHF
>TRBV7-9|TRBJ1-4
CASSLDVGNEKLFF
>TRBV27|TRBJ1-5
CASSPQGPENTQHF
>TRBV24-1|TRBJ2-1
CATSDLTGGPDEQFF
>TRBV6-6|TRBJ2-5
CASRILARETQYF
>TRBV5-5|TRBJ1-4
CASSLLTAPSEKLFF
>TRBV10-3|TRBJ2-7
CAISELKRTGKAYEQYF
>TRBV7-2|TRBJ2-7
CASSLSPTSGGWDEQYF
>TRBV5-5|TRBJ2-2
CASSLGVGGRRTGELFF
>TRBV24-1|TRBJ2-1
CATQGDRSYNEQFF
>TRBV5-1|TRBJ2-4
CASSLGDRGRDKNIQYF
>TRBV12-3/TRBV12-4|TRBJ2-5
CATQQGARETQYF